The TCR beta chain under discussion was sequenced for a study of T cell repertoires in cytomegalovirus infection. In the study overall: Alongside well-studied HLA-B-restricted CMV epitopes, recently identified HLA-C-restricted CMV epitopes were also used. Signatures in public TCR beta sequences pointed to both CMV infection and matching HLA type. General observations from the study: Cumulated frequencies of public TCR beta families served to identify carriers of CMV plus the relevant HLA. What dominated the ex vivo response were HLA-C-restricted CMV-specific TCR beta clonotypes.

TCRdb analysed the reads with MiXCR anew, one entry per CDR3 protein. This table holds 700,000 to 850,000 distinct CDR3 sequences, 30% to 35% found once. CDR1 DFQATT and CDR2 SNEGSKA come from the germline V gene (reference sequence). Trimming left V 1 base short and J 0 bases short, with 10 bases between. The CDR3 loop spans 15 amino acids. This clonotype was seen more than once but under ten times. Its cognate antigen is unknown. The sample was cultured CD8+ T cells from PBMCs, taken from culture after CMV antigen stimulation. The rearrangement links TRBV20-1 to TRBJ1-5; tentatively, D is TRBD1 (6 bases). This clonotype was sampled from a human donor in good health (CMV status not recorded). Some clones in this sample may be carry-over from other donors' samples. The CDR3 region has the DNA TGCAGTGCTAGAGTTGGGACATATAGCAATCAGCCCCAGCATTTT. Translation gives CSARVGTYSNQPQHF.